The 19 T cell receptor beta chains given below trace back to one sample, sequenced in a study of long-term antiretroviral therapy in people with HIV (dated by TCRdb to between 2021 and 2024). Sequencing of the TRB variable region was done with the immunoSEQ hsTCRB v3.0 assay at survey level resolution. TCRdb mirrors the immuneACCESS table, restricted to in-frame sequences. Some clones are absent from its copies; in checked studies, under half trace to an unresolved V gene, and the reason for the others is unknown. The sample table holds about 29,000 clones, of which around 89% were seen once. The ten largest clones represent approximately 4% of the sample. This material consisted of unsorted PBMCs, taken 0.5 years after starting antiretroviral therapy. These receptors were taken from a young woman with HIV.

V is TRBV28 and J is TRBJ1-2; D might be TRBD1 (6 bases). Germline lookup yields CDR1 MDHEN and CDR2 SYDVKM. V lost 2 bases to trimming and J lost 6 bases, with 10 bases between them. The CDR3 has 13 residues. CDR3 nucleotide sequence: TGTGCCAGCAGTTTAGGGGGGGGCGATGGCTACACCTTC. This gives the protein CASSLGGGDGYTF.

This clone was seen only a few times. The chain employs TRBV5-1 and TRBJ1-5; D is undetermined. The V gene's germline CDR1 is SGHRS and CDR2 YFSETQ. This CDR3 region has 14 residues. The ends were cut back, 3 bases at V and 4 bases at J, with 11 bases in the middle. The CDR3 loop reads CASSYDVGNQPQHF. The CDR3 DNA is TGCGCCAGCAGCTATGATGTGGGGAATCAGCCCCAGCATTTT.

In the case of this clone: Possible read error: a much larger clone is one base away. This same CDR3 is encoded by further DNA sequences in the sample. The chain recombines TRBV4-2 with TRBJ2-2, with a weak D call TRBD2 (6 bases). CDR3 length: 17 residues. CDR1 and CDR2 (germline): LGHNA, YNFKEQ. V was cut by 6 bases and J by 2 bases, with 19 bases left in between. The CDR3 protein is CASSQTLPGTNTGELFF. The CDR3 coding sequence is TGTGCCAGCAGTCAAACCCTACCCGGGACTAACACCGGGGAGCTGTTTTTT.

The J gene is TRBJ2-7, the V gene TRBV14; no definite D call. V dropped 0 bases and J dropped 1 base, with 10 bases sitting between them. The CDR3 contains 15 residues. Germline V gene data show CDR1 as SGHDN and CDR2 as FVKESK. CDR3 protein: CASSQDGVTSYEQYF. In DNA, the CDR3 is TGTGCCAGCAGCCAAGATGGGGTTACTTCCTACGAGCAGTACTTC. The full variable domain, completed using reference TRBV14 and TRBJ2-7, is EAGVTQFPSHSVIEKGQTVTLRCDPISGHDNLYWYRRVMGKEIKFLLHFVKESKQDESGMPNNRFLAERTGGTYSTLKVQPAELEDSGVYFCASSQDGVTSYEQYFGPGTRLTVT.

Turning to this clone: This sample includes further DNA sequences coding for the same CDR3. The CDR3 loop reads CASSPTLYEQYF. The CDR3 bases are TGTGCCAGCAGCCCCACACTATACGAGCAGTACTTC. The chain combines TRBV7-9 with TRBJ2-7; D gene ambiguous. The CDR3 consists of 12 residues. Germline V gene lookup returns CDR1 SEHNR and CDR2 FQNEAQ (reference sequence). V was trimmed by 5 bases and J by 4 bases, leaving 9 bases between them. Combining the CDR3 with reference TRBV7-9 and TRBJ2-7 gives the whole variable domain DTGVSQNPRHKITKRGQNVTFRCDPISEHNRLYWYRQTLGQGPEFLTYFQNEAQLEKSRLLSDRFSAERPKGSFSTLEIQRTEQGDSAMYLCASSPTLYEQYFGPGTRLTVT.

V usage is TRBV6-5 and J usage is TRBJ1-4; maybe TRBD1 (5 bases). V lost 9 bases and J 8 bases, leaving 13 bases between the germline ends. Germline values: CDR1 MNHEY, CDR2 SVGAGI. The CDR3 covers 12 residues. In nucleotides, the CDR3 is TGTGCCAGTTGGGACCGTCGCGAAAAACTGTTTTTT. Its translation is CASWDRREKLFF.

This chain connects TRBV29-1 to TRBJ2-7; 8 nucleotides match TRBD2. CDR1 SQVTM and CDR2 ANQGSEA come from the germline V gene. J gave up 0 bases and V 3 bases, and 7 bases lay outside the gene matches. The CDR3 totals 15 residues. CDR3 coding DNA: TGCAGCGTTGAGCTCAACGGGAGGGCCTCCTACGAGCAGTACTTC. Translated, it gives CSVELNGRASYEQYF.

The V and J genes are TRBV6-1 and TRBJ1-5; D not resolved. V was shortened by 4 bases and J by 4 bases, with 14 bases between the two germline ends. This CDR3 is built from 15 residues. The V gene's germline CDR1 is MNHNS and CDR2 SASEGT. CDR3 residues: CASSALLGGNQPQHF. The CDR3, as DNA: TGTGCCAGCAGTGCTCTGCTAGGAGGGAATCAGCCCCAGCATTTT.

The chain links TRBV27 to TRBJ2-7; D is uncertain. Germline assignment: CDR1 MNHEY and CDR2 SMNVEV (reference sequence). The CDR3 loop spans 14 amino acids. Trimming shortened V by 5 bases and J by 2 bases, and 13 bases separated the two germline ends. The CDR3 here is CASSPSIGPYEQYF. The CDR3, as DNA: TGTGCCAGCAGTCCCTCGATAGGCCCCTACGAGCAGTACTTC.

The chain uses TRBV5-1 and TRBJ2-2; D gene uncertain. Trimming took off 0 bases at V and 5 bases at J, with 8 bases between the two ends. There are 14 residues in the CDR3. Germline loops: CDR1 SGHRS, CDR2 YFSETQ. The CDR3 is CASSLGGSTGELFF. The CDR3, as DNA: TGCGCCAGCAGCTTGGGAGGATCTACCGGGGAGCTGTTTTTT.

The V and J genes are TRBV28 and TRBJ1-1; D is undetermined. From germline, CDR1 is MDHEN and CDR2 SYDVKM. Trimming pared 4 bases from V and 8 bases from J, leaving 8 bases between. CDR3 length: 11 residues. The CDR3 nucleotides are TGTGCCAGCAGTTACTCCGGAGAAGCTTTCTTT. Amino acid sequence: CASSYSGEAFF.

V and J are TRBV5-5 and TRBJ2-2; TRBD1 aligns across 8 bases. Per germline, CDR1 SGHKS and CDR2 YYEKEE (reference sequence). The V and J ends lost 4 bases and 1 base, in that order; junction bases with no gene match: 3. The CDR3 is made up of 15 amino acids. CDR3 protein: CASSRDRLNTGELFF. Here the CDR3 DNA reads TGTGCCAGCAGCCGGGACAGGCTGAACACCGGGGAGCTGTTTTTT.

The CDR3 bases are TGTGCCAGCTCACCACTACCTGCGACAACGACCTACGAGCAGTACTTC. Its protein product is CASSPLPATTTYEQYF. The chain carries TRBV18 and TRBJ2-7; the D is unclear. Per germline, CDR1 KGHSH and CDR2 LQKENI. V was shortened by 1 base and J by 2 bases, with 15 bases between the two germline ends. The CDR3 consists of 16 residues.

This chain links TRBV25-1 with TRBJ2-7, with 10 bases identical to TRBD1. Unmatched junction bases numbered 6, after V lost 4 bases and J lost 3 bases. Germline values: CDR1 MGHDK, CDR2 SYGVNS. The CDR3 is made up of 15 amino acids. CDR3 sequence reads: CASSGAGTGDYEQYF. The DNA of the CDR3 is TGTGCCAGCAGTGGTGCCGGGACAGGGGACTACGAGCAGTACTTC.

The chain has TRBV7-9 and TRBJ2-7; 8 positions match TRBD1. V gave up 6 bases and J gave up 2 bases; unmatched junction bases: 6. There are 14 residues in the CDR3. The germline V gene encodes CDR1 SEHNR and CDR2 FQNEAQ (reference sequence). The CDR3 nucleotides read TGTGCCAGCAGTCCGGACAGGGTCCCCTACGAGCAGTACTTC. This codes for CASSPDRVPYEQYF.

This chain joins TRBV9 and TRBJ1-3, with D hard to call. This CDR3 has 16 residues. In germline, CDR1 is SGDLS, CDR2 YYNGEE. The V and J ends lost 4 bases and 0 bases respectively, with 14 bases between them. CDR3 sequence (DNA): TGTGCCAGCAGCCCCCTCGCACAGAGCTCTGGAAACACCATATATTTT. Protein sequence: CASSPLAQSSGNTIYF.

This chain joins TRBV7-2 and TRBJ2-7; D uncertain. The length of the CDR3 is 15 residues. Germline V gives CDR1 SGHTA, CDR2 FQGNSA. V was clipped by 1 base and J by 5 bases, with 15 bases between them. The CDR3: CASSLEGMSSDEQYF. The CDR3 DNA reads as TGTGCCAGCAGCTTAGAAGGGATGAGCTCGGACGAGCAGTACTTC. The variable domain in full, with the rest retrieved from reference TRBV7-2 and TRBJ2-7, is GAGVSQSPSNKVTEKGKDVELRCDPISGHTALYWYRQSLGQGLEFLIYFQGNSAPDKSGLPSDRFSAERTGGSVSTLTIQRTQQEDSAVYLCASSLEGMSSDEQYFGPGTRLTVT.

J is TRBJ2-7 and V is TRBV7-9, with D possibly being TRBD2 (5 bases). V shed 2 bases and J shed 6 bases, with 20 bases lying between them. The CDR3 is 16 amino acids. Germline V gene data show CDR1 as SEHNR and CDR2 as FQNEAQ (reference sequence). This chain's CDR3 is CASSLPTNQRSREQYF. CDR3 coding DNA: TGTGCCAGCAGCTTACCGACGAATCAGCGGTCACGCGAGCAGTACTTC.

V and J are TRBV7-3 and TRBJ2-7; tentative D call: TRBD1 (5 bases). The germline gives CDR1 SGHTA, CDR2 FQGTGA. Trimming removed 0 bases at V and 6 bases at J, with 9 bases between. The CDR3 has 13 amino acids. Here the CDR3 DNA reads TGTGCCAGCAGCTTAACATCAGGGTCCGAGCAGTACTTC. Amino acid sequence: CASSLTSGSEQYF.